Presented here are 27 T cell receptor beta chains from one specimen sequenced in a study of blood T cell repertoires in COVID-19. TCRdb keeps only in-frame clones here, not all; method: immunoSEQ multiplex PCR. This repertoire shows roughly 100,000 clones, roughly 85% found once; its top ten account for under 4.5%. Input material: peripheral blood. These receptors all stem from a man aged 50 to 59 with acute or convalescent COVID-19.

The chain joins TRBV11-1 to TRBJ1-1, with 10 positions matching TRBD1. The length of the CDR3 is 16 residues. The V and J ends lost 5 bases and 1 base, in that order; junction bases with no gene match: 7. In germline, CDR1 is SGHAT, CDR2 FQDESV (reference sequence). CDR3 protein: CASSPDRGQGNTEAFF. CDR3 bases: TGTGCCAGCAGCCCTGACAGGGGGCAAGGGAACACTGAAGCTTTCTTT.

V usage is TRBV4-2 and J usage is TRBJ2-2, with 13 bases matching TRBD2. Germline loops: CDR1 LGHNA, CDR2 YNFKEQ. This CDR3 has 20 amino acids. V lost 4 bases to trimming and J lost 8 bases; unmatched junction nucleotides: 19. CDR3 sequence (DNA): TGTGCCAGCAGCCCCGGGGCGATGGGACTAGCGGGGCGCTATGAGGGGGAGCTGTTTTTT. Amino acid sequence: CASSPGAMGLAGRYEGELFF.

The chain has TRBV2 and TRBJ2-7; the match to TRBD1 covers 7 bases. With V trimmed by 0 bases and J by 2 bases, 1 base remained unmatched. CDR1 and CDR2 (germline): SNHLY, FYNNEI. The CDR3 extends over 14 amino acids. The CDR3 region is CASSEADRAYEQYF. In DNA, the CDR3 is TGTGCCAGCAGTGAAGCAGACAGGGCCTACGAGCAGTACTTC.

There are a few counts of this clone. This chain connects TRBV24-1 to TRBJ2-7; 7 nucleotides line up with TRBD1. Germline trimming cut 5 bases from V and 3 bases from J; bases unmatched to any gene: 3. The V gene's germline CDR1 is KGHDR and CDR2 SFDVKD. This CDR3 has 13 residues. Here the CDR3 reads CATSAWTGYEQYF. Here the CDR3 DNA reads TGTGCCACCAGTGCCTGGACAGGCTACGAGCAGTACTTC.

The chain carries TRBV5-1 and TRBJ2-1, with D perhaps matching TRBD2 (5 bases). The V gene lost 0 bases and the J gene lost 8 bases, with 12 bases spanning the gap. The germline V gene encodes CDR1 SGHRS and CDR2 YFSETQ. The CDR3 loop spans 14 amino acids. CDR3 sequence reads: CASSLGEGRDEQFF. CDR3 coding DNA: TGCGCCAGCAGCTTGGGTGAGGGTCGGGATGAGCAGTTCTTC.

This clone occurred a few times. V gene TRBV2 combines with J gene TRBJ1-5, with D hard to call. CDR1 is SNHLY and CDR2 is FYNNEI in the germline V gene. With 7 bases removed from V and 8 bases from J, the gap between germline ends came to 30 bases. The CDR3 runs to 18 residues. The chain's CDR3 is CASIWLVTSKNAEEPQHF. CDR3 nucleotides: TGTGCCAGCATTTGGCTTGTTACCAGTAAGAATGCCGAAGAGCCCCAGCATTTT.

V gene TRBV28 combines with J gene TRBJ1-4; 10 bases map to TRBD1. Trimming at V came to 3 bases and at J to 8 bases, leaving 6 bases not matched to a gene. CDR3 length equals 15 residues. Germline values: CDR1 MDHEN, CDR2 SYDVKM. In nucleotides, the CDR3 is TGTGCCAGCAGTTTCGGGGGACAGGGGATCGAAAAACTGTTTTTT. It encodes CASSFGGQGIEKLFF.

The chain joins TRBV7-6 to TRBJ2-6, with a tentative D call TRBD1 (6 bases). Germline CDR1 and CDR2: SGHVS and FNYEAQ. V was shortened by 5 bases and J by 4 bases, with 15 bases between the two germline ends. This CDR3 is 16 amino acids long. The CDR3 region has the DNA TGTGCCAGCAGCCTACGACAGGCTTCGGGGGCCAACGTCCTGACTTTC. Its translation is CASSLRQASGANVLTF.

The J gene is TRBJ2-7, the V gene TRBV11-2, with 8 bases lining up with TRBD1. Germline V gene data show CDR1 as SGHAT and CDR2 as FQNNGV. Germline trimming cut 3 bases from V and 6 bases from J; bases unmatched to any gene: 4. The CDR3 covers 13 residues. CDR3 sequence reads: CASSLGQVGEQYF. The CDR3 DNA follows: TGTGCCAGCAGCTTGGGACAGGTTGGCGAGCAGTACTTC.

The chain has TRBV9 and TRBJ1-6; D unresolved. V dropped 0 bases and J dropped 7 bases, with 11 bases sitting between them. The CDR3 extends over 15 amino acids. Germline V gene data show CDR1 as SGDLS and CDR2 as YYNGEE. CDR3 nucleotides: TGTGCCAGCAGCGTAGCTACCTCCACGAATTCACCCCTCCACTTT. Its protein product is CASSVATSTNSPLHF.

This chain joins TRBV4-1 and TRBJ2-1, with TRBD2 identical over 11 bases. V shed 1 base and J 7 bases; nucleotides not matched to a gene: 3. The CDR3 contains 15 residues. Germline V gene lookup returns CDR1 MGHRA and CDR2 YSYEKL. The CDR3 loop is CASSQVAGGGNEQFF. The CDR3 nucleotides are TGCGCCAGCAGCCAAGTAGCGGGGGGGGGTAATGAGCAGTTCTTC.

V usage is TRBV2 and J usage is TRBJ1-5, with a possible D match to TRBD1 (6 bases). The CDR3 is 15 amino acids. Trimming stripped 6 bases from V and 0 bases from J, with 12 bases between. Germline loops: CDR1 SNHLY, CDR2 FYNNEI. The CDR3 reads CASSGQTYSNQPQHF. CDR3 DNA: TGTGCCAGCAGCGGACAGACTTATAGCAATCAGCCCCAGCATTTT. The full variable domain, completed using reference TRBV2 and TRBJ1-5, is EPEVTQTPSHQVTQMGQEVILRCVPISNHLYFYWYRQILGQKVEFLVSFYNNEISEKSEIFDDQFSVERPDGSNFTLKIRSTKLEDSAMYFCASSGQTYSNQPQHFGDGTRLSIL.

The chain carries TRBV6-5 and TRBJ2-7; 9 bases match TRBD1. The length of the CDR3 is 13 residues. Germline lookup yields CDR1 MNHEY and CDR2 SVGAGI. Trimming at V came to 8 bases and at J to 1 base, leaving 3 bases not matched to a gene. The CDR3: CASGQGLSYEQYF. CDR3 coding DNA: TGTGCCAGCGGACAGGGGTTATCCTACGAGCAGTACTTC.

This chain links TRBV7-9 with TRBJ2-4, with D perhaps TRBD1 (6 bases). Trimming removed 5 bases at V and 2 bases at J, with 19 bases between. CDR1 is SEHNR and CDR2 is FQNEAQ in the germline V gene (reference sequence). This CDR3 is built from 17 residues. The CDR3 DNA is TGTGCCAGCAGCCCGCGCTCCTCACAGGGCTCCAAAAACATTCAGTACTTC. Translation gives CASSPRSSQGSKNIQYF. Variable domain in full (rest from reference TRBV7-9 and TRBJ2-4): DTGVSQNPRHKITKRGQNVTFRCDPISEHNRLYWYRQTLGQGPEFLTYFQNEAQLEKSRLLSDRFSAERPKGSFSTLEIQRTEQGDSAMYLCASSPRSSQGSKNIQYFGAGTRLSVL.

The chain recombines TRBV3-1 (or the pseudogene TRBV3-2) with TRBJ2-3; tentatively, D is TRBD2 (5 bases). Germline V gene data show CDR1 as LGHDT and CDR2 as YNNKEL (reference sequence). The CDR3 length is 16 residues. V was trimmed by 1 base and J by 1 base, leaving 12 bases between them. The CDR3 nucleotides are TGTGCCAGCAGCCAAGCGTACGGGGTTGGCACAGATACGCAGTATTTT. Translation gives CASSQAYGVGTDTQYF.

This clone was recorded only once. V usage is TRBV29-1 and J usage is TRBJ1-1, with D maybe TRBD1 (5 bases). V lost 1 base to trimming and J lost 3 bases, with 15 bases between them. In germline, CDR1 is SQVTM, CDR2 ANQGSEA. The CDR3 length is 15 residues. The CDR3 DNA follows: TGCAGCGTTGAAGGAGGGGACGGGAGGGACACTGAAGCTTTCTTT. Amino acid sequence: CSVEGGDGRDTEAFF.

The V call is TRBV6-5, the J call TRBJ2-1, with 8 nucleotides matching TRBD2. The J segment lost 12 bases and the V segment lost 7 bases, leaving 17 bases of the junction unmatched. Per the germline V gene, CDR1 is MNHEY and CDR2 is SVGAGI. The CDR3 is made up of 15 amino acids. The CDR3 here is CASKTAGTSSYGQFF. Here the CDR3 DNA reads TGTGCCAGCAAGACAGCCGGGACTAGTTCTTATGGGCAGTTCTTC.

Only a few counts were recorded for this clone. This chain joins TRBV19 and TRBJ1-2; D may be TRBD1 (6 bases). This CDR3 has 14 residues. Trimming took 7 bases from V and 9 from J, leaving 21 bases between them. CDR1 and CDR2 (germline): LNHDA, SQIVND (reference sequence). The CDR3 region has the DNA TGTGCCAGTACACAGGGAGTGGGTTTGTTTAGCTACACCTTC. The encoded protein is CASTQGVGLFSYTF.

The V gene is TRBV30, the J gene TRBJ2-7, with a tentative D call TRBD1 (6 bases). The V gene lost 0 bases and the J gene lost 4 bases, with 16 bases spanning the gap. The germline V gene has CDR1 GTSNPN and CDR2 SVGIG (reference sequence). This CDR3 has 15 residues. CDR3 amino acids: CAWSVYLGGRYEQYF. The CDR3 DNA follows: TGTGCCTGGAGTGTTTACCTAGGGGGAAGGTACGAGCAGTACTTC.

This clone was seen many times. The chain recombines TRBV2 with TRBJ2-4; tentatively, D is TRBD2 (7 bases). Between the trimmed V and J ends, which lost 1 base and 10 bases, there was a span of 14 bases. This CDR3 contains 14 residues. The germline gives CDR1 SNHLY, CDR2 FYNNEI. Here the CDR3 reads CASSEEGGPSIQYF. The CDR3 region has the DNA TGTGCCAGCAGTGAAGAGGGGGGGCCAAGTATTCAGTACTTC. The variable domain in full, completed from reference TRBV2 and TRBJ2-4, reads EPEVTQTPSHQVTQMGQEVILRCVPISNHLYFYWYRQILGQKVEFLVSFYNNEISEKSEIFDDQFSVERPDGSNFTLKIRSTKLEDSAMYFCASSEEGGPSIQYFGAGTRLSVL.

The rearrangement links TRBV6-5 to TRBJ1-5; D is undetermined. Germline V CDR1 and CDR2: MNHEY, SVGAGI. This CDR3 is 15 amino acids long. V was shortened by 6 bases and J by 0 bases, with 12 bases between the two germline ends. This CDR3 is CASRVSGDSNQPQHF. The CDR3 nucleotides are TGTGCCAGCAGAGTGTCAGGCGATAGCAATCAGCCCCAGCATTTT.

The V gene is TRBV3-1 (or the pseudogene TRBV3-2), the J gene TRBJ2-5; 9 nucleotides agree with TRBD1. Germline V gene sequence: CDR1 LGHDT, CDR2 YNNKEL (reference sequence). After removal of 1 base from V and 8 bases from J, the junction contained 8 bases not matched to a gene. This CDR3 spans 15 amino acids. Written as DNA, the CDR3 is TGTGCCAGCAGCCAAGCCGGACAGGGGTACTTAACCCAGTACTTC. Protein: CASSQAGQGYLTQYF.

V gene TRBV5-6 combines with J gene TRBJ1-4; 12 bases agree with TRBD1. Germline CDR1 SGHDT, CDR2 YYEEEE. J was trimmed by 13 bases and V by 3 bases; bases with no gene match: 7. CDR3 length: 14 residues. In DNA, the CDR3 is TGTGCCAGCAGCTACGGGACAGGGGGCGTACGACTGTTTTTT. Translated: CASSYGTGGVRLFF. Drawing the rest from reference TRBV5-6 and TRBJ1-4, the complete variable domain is DAGVTQSPTHLIKTRGQQVTLRCSPKSGHDTVSWYQQALGQGPQFIFQYYEEEERQRGNFPDRFSGHQFPNYSSELNVNALLLGDSALYLCASSYGTGGVRLFFGSGTQLSVL.

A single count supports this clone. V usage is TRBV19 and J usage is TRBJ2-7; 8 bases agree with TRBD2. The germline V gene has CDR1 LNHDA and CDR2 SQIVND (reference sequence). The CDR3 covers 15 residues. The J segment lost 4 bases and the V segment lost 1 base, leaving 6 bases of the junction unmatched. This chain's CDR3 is CASSIGIAGSYEQYF. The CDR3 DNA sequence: TGTGCCAGTAGTATAGGGATAGCGGGGTCTTACGAGCAGTACTTC.

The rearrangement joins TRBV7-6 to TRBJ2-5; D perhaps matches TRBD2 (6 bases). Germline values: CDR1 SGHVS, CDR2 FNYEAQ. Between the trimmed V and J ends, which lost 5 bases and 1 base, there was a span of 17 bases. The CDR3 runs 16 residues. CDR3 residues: CASSPRGDGSQETQYF. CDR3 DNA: TGTGCCAGCAGCCCGCGGGGAGATGGGAGCCAAGAGACCCAGTACTTC.

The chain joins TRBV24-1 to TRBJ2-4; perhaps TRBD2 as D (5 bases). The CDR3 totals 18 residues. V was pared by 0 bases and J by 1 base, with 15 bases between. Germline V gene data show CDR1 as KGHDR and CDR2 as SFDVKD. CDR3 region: CATSDLHSGRRAKNIQYF. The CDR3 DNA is TGTGCCACCAGTGATTTGCACTCGGGAAGGAGGGCCAAAAACATTCAGTACTTC.

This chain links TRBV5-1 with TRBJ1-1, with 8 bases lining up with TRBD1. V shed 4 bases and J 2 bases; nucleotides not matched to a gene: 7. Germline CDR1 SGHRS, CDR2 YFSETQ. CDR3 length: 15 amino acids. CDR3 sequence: CASSLPTGENTEAFF. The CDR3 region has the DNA TGCGCCAGCAGCCTACCGACAGGGGAAAACACTGAAGCTTTCTTT.